Listed below are T cell receptor beta chains from one sample, sequenced in a study of T cells in Graves' hyperthyroidism and ophthalmopathy. MiXCR was run by TCRdb on the multiplex PCR reads, yielding one entry per CDR3 protein. The sample contains approximately 690,000 distinct CDR3 sequences, about 20% of which appear only once. The material sequenced was blood. These TCRs come from a young man with Graves' ophthalmopathy. Both conserved end residues are part of each CDR3. D genes are given only for firm matches. Expanded clones get a size class; other rows say once, few or many, or leave the size out.

NA TRBJ2-3 NA TRBV29-1 TGCAGCGTTGATCAGGGTACAGATACGCAGTATTTT CSVDQGTDTQYF
NA TRBJ2-7 NA TRBV30 TGTGCCTGGAGTCGGCTCAACGAGCAGTACTTC CAWSRLNEQYF
few TRBJ2-1 NA TRBV5-4 TGTGCCAGCAGCTGGGGAAAGTCCTCCAATGAGCAGTTCTTC CASSWGKSSNEQFF
many TRBJ2-7 NA TRBV27 TGTGCCAGCAGATCCGGACAGAGTTTGAAGAGCTCCTACGAGCAGTACTTC CASRSGQSLKSSYEQYF
NA TRBJ2-1 TRBD1 TRBV10-3 TGTGCCATCAGAGGGGGACAGGGTCAAACCGTTGCCTACAATGAGCAGTTCTTC CAIRGGQGQTVAYNEQFF
many TRBJ2-7 NA TRBV5-1 TGCGCCAGCAGCTTCCGGGAGCGAGGCGAGCAGTACTTC CASSFRERGEQYF
NA TRBJ2-2 TRBD1 TRBV30 TGTGCCTGGAGTGCTCGGACAGGGGCGAACACCGGGGAGCTGTTTTTT CAWSARTGANTGELFF
NA TRBJ2-4 TRBD1 TRBV20-1 TGCAGTGCAACAGACAGGGGGCGAGCCAAAAACATTCAGTACTTC CSATDRGRAKNIQYF
few TRBJ2-7 NA TRBV27 TGTGCCAGCAGTGTATCCGGGCCCTACTCCTACGAGCAGTACTTC CASSVSGPYSYEQYF
NA TRBJ2-3 NA TRBV29-1 TGCAGCGTAATCCCACATACGCAGTATTTT CSVIPHTQYF
NA TRBJ2-3 NA TRBV27 TGTGCCAGCAGTTTAGTAGGGGCCGCAGATACGCAGTATTTT CASSLVGAADTQYF
few TRBJ2-2 NA TRBV6-1 TGTGCCAGCAGTGAAGTGACAGTCACCGGGGAGCTGTTTTTT CASSEVTVTGELFF
NA TRBJ2-3 TRBD2 TRBV20-1 TGCAGTGCTCCTCCGGGCCTAGCGGGAACAGATACGCAGTATTTT CSAPPGLAGTDTQYF
few TRBJ1-2 TRBD1 TRBV6-5 TGTGCCAGCAGTTCTTCCGGGACAGACTATGGCTACACCTTC CASSSSGTDYGYTF
many TRBJ1-6 NA TRBV28 TGTGCCAGCAGAAGGGGTGATTCACCCCTCCACTTT CASRRGDSPLHF
NA TRBJ2-1 TRBD2 TRBV15 TGTGCCACCAGCCCCAGCTGGACTAGCGGCCCCCAGGAGCAGTTCTTC CATSPSWTSGPQEQFF
few TRBJ1-2 NA TRBV27 TGTGCCAGCAGTTCATATGGGACCGCGAGTGGCTACACCTTC CASSSYGTASGYTF
once TRBJ2-1 TRBD1 TRBV7-9 TGTGCCAGCAGCAAGGACAGGGAAACCTACAATGAGCAGTTCTTC CASSKDRETYNEQFF
few TRBJ2-7 TRBD1 TRBV4-2 TGTGCCAGCAGCCAAACAGGGGGCTACTCCTACGAGCAGTACTTC CASSQTGGYSYEQYF
many TRBJ1-1 NA TRBV20-1 TGCAGTGCAGGGCAATCGGGGGCCGAAGCTTTCTTT CSAGQSGAEAFF
few TRBJ2-7 NA TRBV5-5 TGTGCCAGCAGCGTGCGTGGCAGGTACTCCTACGAGCAGTACTTC CASSVRGRYSYEQYF
few TRBJ2-2 NA TRBV5-1 TGCGCCATCAGCTTGGCGGCAGACTCACTAAACACCGGGGAGCTGTTTTTT CAISLAADSLNTGELFF
many TRBJ2-7 TRBD2 TRBV30 TGTGCCTGGAGTGTAGATAGCGGGAAATCCTACGAGCAGTACTTC CAWSVDSGKSYEQYF
NA TRBJ1-1 NA TRBV25-1 TGCGCCAGCAGCCAAGTCGAGCAGGGAAGCACTGAAGCTTCCTTT CASSQVEQGSTEASF
NA TRBJ2-3 NA TRBV2 TGTGCCAGCAGTGAAGCGGGGACTCTCACGCAGTATTTT CASSEAGTLTQYF
many TRBJ1-1 NA TRBV11-2 TGTGCCAGCAGCCACCGACGGGCGAACACTGAAGCTTTCTTT CASSHRRANTEAFF
NA TRBJ2-1 NA TRBV27 TGTGCCAGCAGTCCCAAAAGCGGGCCCTCCTACAATGAGCAGTTCTTC CASSPKSGPSYNEQFF
NA TRBJ1-6 NA TRBV10-2 TGCGCCAGCAGTGGGCAGACCCGCCGGGATTCACCCCTCCACTTT CASSGQTRRDSPLHF
many TRBJ2-2 TRBD1 TRBV12-3/TRBV12-4 TGTGCCAGCATGAGGACAGGGGGCACCGGGGAGCTGTTTTTT CASMRTGGTGELFF
NA TRBJ2-7 NA TRBV6-6 TGTGCCAGCAGTTACTCGAGGGACGGCTCCTACGAGCAGTACTTC CASSYSRDGSYEQYF
NA TRBJ2-2 TRBD2 TRBV9 TGTGCCAGCAGCGCAAGGACTAGCGGGCGGACCGGGGAGCTGTTTTTT CASSARTSGRTGELFF
NA TRBJ2-5 NA TRBV20-1 TGCAGTGCTCTTATGGCGGTCCAAGAGACCCAGTACTTC CSALMAVQETQYF
many TRBJ1-3 NA TRBV5-6 TGTGCCAGCAGCTTGTTTGCGACCGACTCTGGAAACACCATATATTTT CASSLFATDSGNTIYF
few TRBJ2-1 NA TRBV28 TGTGCCAGCAGTTCCCGACAGACCAGCTACAATGAGCAGTTCTTC CASSSRQTSYNEQFF
many TRBJ2-7 NA TRBV30 TGTGCCTGGAGTGTTCTACAGGGTTACGAGCAGTACTTC CAWSVLQGYEQYF
many TRBJ1-5 NA TRBV10-3 TGTGCCATCAGTGAGTTGTCCGACAGGAATCAGCCCCAGCATTTT CAISELSDRNQPQHF
NA TRBJ2-1 TRBD2 TRBV5-1 TGCGCCAGCAGCTTCACTAGCGGTCAATACAATGAGCAGTTCTTC CASSFTSGQYNEQFF
few TRBJ1-2 NA TRBV20-1 TGCAGTGCTAGGCCACCGGACGGCCACATCTATGGCTACACCTTC CSARPPDGHIYGYTF
few TRBJ2-2 TRBD2 TRBV29-1 TGCAGCGTACCCTCTCTAGCGGGAACGGGCACCGGGGAGCTGTTTTTT CSVPSLAGTGTGELFF
many TRBJ2-7 NA TRBV30 TGTGCCTGGAGTGCGACCTACGAGCAGTACTTC CAWSATYEQYF
NA TRBJ2-7 TRBD2 TRBV6-5 TGTGCCAGCAGTTACTCGATAGGACTAGCGGACTCCTACGAGCAGTACTTC CASSYSIGLADSYEQYF
NA TRBJ2-3 NA TRBV11-2 TGTGCCAGCAGACTAGAGGGTGGAAGCACAGATACGCAGTATTTT CASRLEGGSTDTQYF
few TRBJ1-1 NA TRBV5-6 TGTGCCAGCAGCCTGGACACAAGGAGCACTGAAGCTTTCTTT CASSLDTRSTEAFF
few TRBJ2-5 NA TRBV7-6 TGTGCCAGCAGCTCGGTAGGCCCAGAGACCCAGTACTTC CASSSVGPETQYF
NA TRBJ2-1 NA TRBV6-2/TRBV6-3 TGTGCCAGCAGTTACACCCGAGCGGACGGGGCCTACAATGAGCAGTTCTTC CASSYTRADGAYNEQFF